The rows below give T cell receptor beta chains drawn from one sample of a study of blood T cell repertoires in COVID-19. The method was immunoSEQ multiplex PCR; TCRdb's version includes in-frame clones alone and lacks a portion of them. The table records around 50,000 clones, over 75% of them present only once. The sample was peripheral blood. These receptors came from a man aged 35-49 years with active COVID-19. The CDR3 runs from the conserved cysteine through the conserved F or W. Size is omitted from some rows. Given values are once, few, many or a class for expanded clones.

10 - TRBV21-1 CARRAYEQYF
15 - TRBV3-1/TRBV3-2 CASSHPGQLPYEQYF
15 - TRBV3-1/TRBV3-2 CASSLGALAGGTQYF
15 few TRBV5-1 CASSKGQGRRRELFF
15 once TRBV30 CAWSVTYQEVGEQFF
13 - TRBV28 CASSFEAGETQYF
15 - TRBV7-6 CASSLVPTSGSEQFF
17 - TRBV11-2 CASSPRGLAGGPHEQFF
14 - TRBV24-1 CATGDGQFAQPQHF
17 few TRBV11-2 CASSSATEVHGGNTIYF
11 - TRBV29-1 CSVRGYNEQFF
15 - TRBV9 CASSPAGTSGIEAFF
11 - TRBV28 CASSFTYEQYF
15 - TRBV7-2 CASSLDTSGLYEQYF
13 - TRBV11-2 CASSSTNTGELFF
16 - TRBV5-6 CASSRAFQGAKNIQYF
15 - TRBV18 CASSRTGFMESPLHF
14 - TRBV15 CATSTRGRRTEAFF
17 - TRBV5-5 CASSLADRQPSTDTQYF
15 - TRBV30 CAWKTSGAIQETQYF
14 - TRBV7-8 CASSLYGGDTEAFF
14 - TRBV5-1 CASSSPSGLNEQFF
11 - TRBV6-4 CASSDRGLTFF
14 once TRBV5-6 CASSFGTGDNEQFF
15 few TRBV11-2 CASSLHSGGPGEQYF
16 - TRBV9 CASSPSLAPTKETQYF
16 - TRBV9 CASSVEAGGDTGELFF
15 - TRBV7-9 CASTTSGTANTEAFF
14 - TRBV5-8 CASSFGQSNSPLHF
15 - TRBV10-2 CACRGGGPNTGELFF
12 - TRBV28 CASSPGNYGYTF
18 - TRBV7-8 CASSSSARGILRNYGYTF
12 few TRBV29-1 CSVVSRDYEQYF
15 - TRBV11-2 CASSLDSFSGNTIYF
14 - TRBV29-1 CSGGQGTEGYGYTF